This is a list of T cell receptor beta chains from one sample in a study of identical twins. TCRdb itself ran the 5' RACE reads through MiXCR, one entry per CDR3 protein. The table has approximately 1.8 million distinct CDR3 sequences, roughly 35% seen once. The sequencing sample was made of cord blood. The receptors were gathered from a newborn girl in good health. Both conserved end residues are part of each CDR3. A D gene is named only where the DNA matches it firmly. Rows give clone size only sometimes, using once, few, many, or a class for an expanded clone.

clone_size d_call j_call v_call cdr3_nt cdr3_aa
. TRBD1 TRBJ1-3 TRBV5-1 TGCGCCAGCAGCTTGTTGGGGACAGACTCTGGAAACACCATATATTTT CASSLLGTDSGNTIYF
few . TRBJ2-7 TRBV7-2 TGTGCCAGCAGCACCAGAGGCGGGGACCTCATCTCCTACGAGCAGTACTTC CASSTRGGDLISYEQYF
. TRBD2 TRBJ2-1 TRBV20-1 TGTAGTGCCGATTATACTAGCGGGAGTTGGTTCTTC CSADYTSGSWFF
. . TRBJ1-1 TRBV4-2 TGTGCCAGCAGCAGACAAGGTGGGTACGGGGAAGCTTTCTTT CASSRQGGYGEAFF
once . TRBJ1-4 TRBV7-2 TGTGCCAGCAGCGTACACAGAACAACTAATGAAAAACTGTTTTTT CASSVHRTTNEKLFF
few TRBD1 TRBJ1-2 TRBV27 TGTGCCAGCAGTTTATTGGGTCGTCGGACAGGAAGGCATGGCTACACCTTC CASSLLGRRTGRHGYTF
. TRBD1 TRBJ2-3 TRBV3-1 TGTGCCAGCAGCCTCAATGACCCTTTCAGGGGGCGCACAGATACGCAGTATTTT CASSLNDPFRGRTDTQYF
. . TRBJ2-1 TRBV6-6 TGTGCCAGCAGAAGGGACACAGGGAGAGAGACCCAGTTCTTC CASRRDTGRETQFF
few . TRBJ2-6 TRBV28 TGTGCCAGCAGTTTATTGCGGACTACCTCTGGGGCCAACGTCCTGACTTTC CASSLLRTTSGANVLTF
. TRBD1 TRBJ1-2 TRBV20-1 TGCATAAGCGGGACAGTCGAGTATGGCTACACCTTC CISGTVEYGYTF
few . TRBJ2-2 TRBV18 TGTGCCAGCTCACCGACGGTGACCGGGGAGCTGTTTTTT CASSPTVTGELFF
few TRBD1 TRBJ1-2 TRBV6-8 TGTGCCAGTAAGTGGGGACAGACGCTCTATGGCTACACCTTC CASKWGQTLYGYTF
few . TRBJ2-4 TRBV10-3 TGTGCCATCAGTGAAGGGACAGCCAAAAACATTCAGTACTTC CAISEGTAKNIQYF
few . TRBJ2-7 TRBV20-1 TGCAGTGCTAGAGATTTGGACTACTACGAGCAGTACTTC CSARDLDYYEQYF
. . TRBJ2-1 TRBV6-5 TGTGCCAGTAACGGCGGTTACAATGAGCAGTTCTTC CASNGGYNEQFF
few TRBD2 TRBJ2-3 TRBV28 TGTGCCAGCAGTTTAAGCGCGGGAGTGGGTGGCACAGATACGCAGTATTTT CASSLSAGVGGTDTQYF
. . TRBJ2-1 TRBV27 TGTGCCAACAGTCTACTCGTTGGGTATGAGCAGTTCTTC CANSLLVGYEQFF
. TRBD2 TRBJ2-7 TRBV7-2 TGTGCCAGCAGCTCTTGGGGACTAGAAAAATACGAGCAGTACTTC CASSSWGLEKYEQYF
few . TRBJ2-7 TRBV5-1 TGCGCCAGCAGACCAGGGGAAGGGTACGAGCAGTACTTC CASRPGEGYEQYF
. . TRBJ1-2 TRBV20-1 TGCAGTGCTAGGCCCGGGACAATGTATGTCTACACCTTC CSARPGTMYVYTF
few TRBD1 TRBJ1-1 TRBV9 TGTGCCAGCAGCGTAGGCCCCCCGACAGGGTCGGGCACTGAAGCTTTCTTT CASSVGPPTGSGTEAFF
few . TRBJ1-6 TRBV3-1 TGTGCCAGCAGCCAAGGAGGGAGTAGGACACCCCTCCACTTT CASSQGGSRTPLHF
once . TRBJ1-2 TRBV29-1 TGCAGCGTTGACTATAGAGGTCCCAAGGAGGGCTACACCTTC CSVDYRGPKEGYTF
. TRBD1 TRBJ2-7 TRBV14 TGTGCCAGCAGCCAAGATCTGAGACAGGGTTTCTCCTACGAGCAGTACTTC CASSQDLRQGFSYEQYF
. . TRBJ2-1 TRBV4-1 TGCGCCAGCAGCCAAGTCGGGGGCCACTACAATGAGCAGTTCTTC CASSQVGGHYNEQFF
. TRBD2 TRBJ2-5 TRBV4-1 TGCGCCAGCAGCCAAGAGGGGACTAGCGGGTTCGCGGAGTACTTC CASSQEGTSGFAEYF
. . TRBJ1-1 TRBV3-1 TGTGCCAGCAGCCTAGGACAGCGGTCTTTCTTT CASSLGQRSFF
. TRBD2 TRBJ2-1 TRBV20-1 TGCAGTGCACCTAAACTAGCGGCCAGTTCCTACAATGAGCAGTTCTTC CSAPKLAASSYNEQFF
. . TRBJ1-5 TRBV4-1 TGCGCCAGCAGCCAAGGATCACACCAGGGAGTTGCCTCCAATCAGCCGCAGCATTTT CASSQGSHQGVASNQPQHF
. . TRBJ2-1 TRBV2 TGTGCCAGCAGTGAAAGTCCCAGGGCCAATGAGCAGTTCTTC CASSESPRANEQFF
few TRBD2 TRBJ2-5 TRBV6-2/TRBV6-3 TGTGCCAGCAGTTACCTGCCTAGCGGGGGTTACCAAGAGACCCAGTACTTC CASSYLPSGGYQETQYF
many TRBD1 TRBJ2-7 TRBV2 TGTGCCAGCAGTTTGGGACAGGTACTCGAGCAGTACTTC CASSLGQVLEQYF